A single T cell receptor (beta chain) is shown here with its context. Its antigen remains unidentified. Nothing much larger sits one base from this clone, and base qualities are not available. TCRbeta CDR3 regions were amplified from genomic DNA by means of the immunoSEQ Assay, a bias-controlled multiplex PCR. On the authors' methods: The number of nucleated cells in each sample was estimated by amplification of reference gene primers within the assay. To quantify the absolute abundance of each unique TCRbeta CDR3 rearrangement, sequence reads were collapsed and filtered. For each sample, productive Simpson clonality was calculated as the square root of Simpson's diversity index across productive rearrangements. TCRdb's version of the immuneACCESS table is confined to in-frame rearrangements and falls short of the full clone set. An unresolved V gene accounts for under half of the shortfall where checked; the remainder is of unknown origin. The V and J calls and the clone size are those of that table, but D and trimming were determined from the DNA. This sample comprises approximately 80,000 clones, 85% of them detected only once. Of the sample, around a tenth falls within the top ten clones.

V sheds 2 bases and J sheds 7 bases, leaving 12 bases between their ends. Looking up the germline V gene yields CDR1 MNHNS and CDR2 SASEGT. The CDR3, from cysteine to phenylalanine, totals 14 residues. The only DNA kept is the CDR3, 42 bases in frame from the first base. In Seattle, one collaborating source enrolled patients while the infection was active and tracked those patients longitudinally over the course of disease. Whole blood was collected in K2EDTA tubes by collaborating institutions according to the institutions' own protocols. For TCRbeta analysis, collaborators shipped samples as frozen whole blood, isolated PBMCs, or DNA extracted from either of those sample types. These data originate in a study of blood T cell repertoires in COVID-19 (dated by TCRdb to 2018 to 2020). For the study in its entirety: Samples from collaborators originated in the United States, Italy and Spain and spanned both the acute and convalescent phases of COVID-19. The material from the prospective study consisted of cDNA or gDNA derived from T cells, B-cell-depleted T cells, or PBMCs. The dataset comprised deeply sampled blood TCRbeta repertoires from subjects exposed to, actively infected with, or recovered from COVID-19. A freely available public database, intended as a resource for researchers studying the immune response to SARS-CoV-2, is where the repertoires were released. Samples were obtained from the ongoing ImmuneRACE study (first 160 participants) and from 1,254 subjects provided by 6 global collaborators. A de-identified subject ID, COVID-19 status, age in years and sex were almost always included in the sample metadata. Where HLA class I and class II types were available, the types were taken from metadata supplied by the sample provider, not from assay-based typing. Results the study describes overall, beyond this receptor: Clinical and demographic metadata were provided uncurated, with the amount varying by source and participant.

This receptor was taken from a man aged 45 to 65 with COVID-19, enrolled during active disease. The sample was peripheral blood. The rearrangement combines TRBV6-1 with TRBJ1-5; the D gene is possibly TRBD1, with 6 bases matching. The bases read TGTGCCAGCAGTGAAAATAGGGGGTACCAGCCCCAGCATTTT. Translated, this gives CASSENRGYQPQHF.